This is a list of T cell receptor beta chains from one sample in a study of beta chain features in type 1 diabetes. Here immunoSEQ multiplex PCR was the method, and the copy in TCRdb shows in-frame clones only, minus some. Here the sample spans some 120,000 clones, roughly 17% being singletons. Source material: central memory CD4+ T cells from blood. Receptors were obtained from a man aged 18-30 years with type 1 diabetes. CDR3s include the opening cysteine and the closing phenylalanine or tryptophan. Fields, in order: D gene, clone size, V gene, J gene, CDR3 protein, CDR3 DNA. The D gene is left open where the match is weak. The size field is filled for only some rows; it gives once, few, many or a size class.

D: NA
size: NA
V: TRBV6-5
J: TRBJ2-5
CDR3: CASSNGDRGETQYF
DNA: TGTGCCAGCAGCAACGGGGACCGGGGAGAGACCCAGTACTTC

D: NA
size: NA
V: TRBV18
J: TRBJ2-1
CDR3: CASSAVGGMNEQFF
DNA: TGTGCCAGCTCAGCAGTAGGGGGGATGAATGAGCAGTTCTTC

D: NA
size: few
V: TRBV30
J: TRBJ1-4
CDR3: CAWSVGPVGEKLFF
DNA: TGTGCCTGGAGTGTGGGCCCGGTGGGGGAAAAACTGTTTTTT

D: NA
size: NA
V: TRBV27
J: TRBJ1-1
CDR3: CASSLQGTRQAFF
DNA: TGTGCCAGCAGTTTACAGGGGACACGGCAAGCTTTCTTT

D: NA
size: few
V: TRBV2
J: TRBJ2-2
CDR3: CASSDTGELFF
DNA: TGTGCCAGCAGTGATACCGGGGAGCTGTTTTTT

D: TRBD2
size: NA
V: TRBV29-1
J: TRBJ2-1
CDR3: CSPLGLAGGNSYNEQFF
DNA: TGCAGCCCCCTCGGACTAGCGGGGGGGAACTCCTACAATGAGCAGTTCTTC

D: NA
size: NA
V: TRBV28
J: TRBJ1-5
CDR3: CASSWGVHQPQHF
DNA: TGTGCCAGCAGTTGGGGCGTACATCAGCCCCAGCATTTT

D: NA
size: NA
V: TRBV7-9
J: TRBJ2-7
CDR3: CASSLGGTSYEQYF
DNA: TGTGCCAGCAGCTTAGGGGGGACCTCCTACGAGCAGTACTTC

D: NA
size: NA
V: TRBV9
J: TRBJ1-6
CDR3: CASSVLSSYNSPLHF
DNA: TGTGCCAGCAGCGTTCTGAGCTCCTATAATTCACCCCTCCACTTT

D: TRBD1
size: NA
V: TRBV14
J: TRBJ1-2
CDR3: CASSPYDRGYGYTF
DNA: TGTGCCAGCAGCCCGTACGACAGGGGCTATGGCTACACCTTC

D: NA
size: NA
V: TRBV30
J: TRBJ2-3
CDR3: CAWNRAGSPDTQYF
DNA: TGTGCCTGGAATAGGGCAGGGAGCCCAGATACGCAGTATTTT

D: NA
size: NA
V: TRBV7-9
J: TRBJ1-1
CDR3: CATGRGAEAFF
DNA: TGTGCCACCGGCCGGGGGGCTGAAGCTTTCTTT

D: NA
size: NA
V: TRBV27
J: TRBJ1-5
CDR3: CASSFEARGNQPQHF
DNA: TGTGCCAGCAGTTTCGAGGCTAGGGGCAATCAGCCCCAGCATTTT

D: TRBD1
size: NA
V: TRBV4-2
J: TRBJ2-6
CDR3: CASSQVQGVPSGANVLTF
DNA: TGTGCCAGCAGCCAAGTTCAGGGGGTTCCCTCTGGGGCCAACGTCCTGACTTTC

D: NA
size: NA
V: TRBV7-9
J: TRBJ2-5
CDR3: CASSAVGETQYF
DNA: TGTGCCAGCAGTGCCGTAGGAGAGACCCAGTACTTC

D: NA
size: NA
V: TRBV5-1
J: TRBJ2-5
CDR3: CASTDPSTMVETQYF
DNA: TGCGCCAGCACCGACCCGTCGACTATGGTAGAGACCCAGTACTTC

D: NA
size: few
V: TRBV7-9
J: TRBJ1-1
CDR3: CASLLDTEAFF
DNA: TGTGCCAGTCTACTGGACACTGAAGCTTTCTTT

D: NA
size: NA
V: TRBV5-4
J: TRBJ2-1
CDR3: CASSPSPKDWAEQFF
DNA: TGTGCCAGCAGCCCAAGCCCTAAGGATTGGGCTGAGCAGTTCTTC

D: NA
size: few
V: TRBV10-3
J: TRBJ2-5
CDR3: CAISEFPRETQYF
DNA: TGTGCCATCAGTGAGTTCCCCCGGGAGACCCAGTACTTC

D: TRBD2
size: NA
V: TRBV7-2
J: TRBJ2-2
CDR3: CASNILGTRYTGELFF
DNA: TGTGCCAGCAACATCCTAGGGACTAGATATACCGGGGAGCTGTTTTTT

D: TRBD1
size: few
V: TRBV2
J: TRBJ2-5
CDR3: CASSQQGRQETQYF
DNA: TGTGCCAGCAGTCAACAGGGGCGACAAGAGACCCAGTACTTC

D: NA
size: NA
V: TRBV6-5
J: TRBJ1-5
CDR3: CASSYSRTEGGQPQHF
DNA: TGTGCCAGCAGTTACAGCCGGACAGAGGGAGGTCAGCCCCAGCATTTT

D: NA
size: NA
V: TRBV6-1
J: TRBJ2-1
CDR3: CASTDPASEQFF
DNA: TGTGCCAGCACCGACCCGGCCAGTGAGCAGTTCTTC

D: NA
size: NA
V: TRBV7-9
J: TRBJ1-4
CDR3: CASSLMGNEKLFF
DNA: TGTGCCAGCAGCTTAATGGGCAATGAAAAACTGTTTTTT

D: TRBD1
size: few
V: TRBV5-1
J: TRBJ2-1
CDR3: CASSPGTGVHNEQFF
DNA: TGCGCCAGCAGCCCCGGGACAGGGGTCCACAATGAGCAGTTCTTC

D: NA
size: NA
V: TRBV6-5
J: TRBJ1-1
CDR3: CASSYKGQNTEAFF
DNA: TGTGCCAGCAGTTATAAGGGACAGAACACTGAAGCTTTCTTT

D: NA
size: NA
V: TRBV29-1
J: TRBJ2-5
CDR3: CSVGWLPKETQYF
DNA: TGCAGCGTTGGTTGGCTCCCAAAGGAGACCCAGTACTTC

D: NA
size: NA
V: TRBV7-9
J: TRBJ2-5
CDR3: CASSPQAGDQETQYF
DNA: TGTGCCAGCAGCCCCCAAGCAGGGGACCAAGAGACCCAGTACTTC

D: NA
size: few
V: TRBV7-2
J: TRBJ2-2
CDR3: CASRFGTHYTGELFF
DNA: TGTGCCAGCAGATTCGGGACTCATTACACCGGGGAGCTGTTTTTT

D: TRBD1
size: few
V: TRBV29-1
J: TRBJ2-7
CDR3: CSVGGRQGDFRYEQYF
DNA: TGCAGCGTGGGTGGGCGGCAGGGGGATTTTCGCTACGAGCAGTACTTC

D: NA
size: NA
V: TRBV7-8
J: TRBJ1-5
CDR3: CASSFRGMPQHF
DNA: TGTGCCAGCAGCTTTCGGGGGATGCCCCAGCATTTT

D: NA
size: once
V: TRBV27
J: TRBJ2-2
CDR3: CASSLIGGELFF
DNA: TGTGCCAGCAGTTTAATCGGTGGGGAGCTGTTTTTT

D: TRBD1
size: NA
V: TRBV23-1
J: TRBJ2-1
CDR3: CASPNGTGDYNEQFF
DNA: TGCGCCAGCCCAAACGGGACAGGGGACTACAATGAGCAGTTCTTC